A selection of T cell receptor beta chains follows, all from one sample in a study of CD8 T cells in ankylosing spondylitis. A single record per CDR3 protein comes from TCRdb applying MiXCR to the 5' RACE reads. The data show more than 150,000 distinct CDR3 sequences, roughly 12% seen once. Input material: blood, either unsorted or a sorted T cell fraction (not recorded which). The receptors shown here come from a male donor with ankylosing spondylitis or in good health (not recorded which). The conserved cysteine and the conserved F or W are not part of the CDR3 here. Only some rows state a clone size, as once, few, many or a class for expanded clones.

clone_size	v_call	cdr3_aa
few	TRBV23-1	ASSSSGVQGTQY
-	TRBV20-1	SAFRDGRYEQF
-	TRBV12-3/TRBV12-4	ASSVREGQETQY
-	TRBV3-1	ASSQEIGLAGAGDTQY
many	TRBV12-5	ASGPQYEQY
few	TRBV6-6	ASSGQPYEQY
few	TRBV6-5	ASSYSAGVRETQY
-	TRBV5-1	TSSLRQGASEQY
few	TRBV3-1	ASSRGLAGEVDEQF
many	TRBV29-1	SVDGGAGETQY
few	TRBV11-2	ASSFRGTRTYNEQF
-	TRBV6-2/TRBV6-3	ASSPGRMADTQY
few	TRBV18	ASSPGQGEREQY
few	TRBV4-1	ASSPREGYVGELF
many	TRBV3-1	ASSLRDSRYEQY
many	TRBV12-5	ASGGGLASGDTQY
-	TRBV20-1	SARAWDGYQETQY
many	TRBV9	ASSFLTDPNTEAF
many	TRBV20-1	SARAGLSGEKLF
many	TRBV6-1	ASTGLAGFEETQY
few	TRBV20-1	SAPLAGATDTQY
many	TRBV7-2	ASSFQEGGEQF
many	TRBV4-3	ASSHATGTGGELF
-	TRBV5-1	ASSFAGFSYEQY
many	TRBV28	ASIRDTIGNQPQH
few	TRBV3-1	ASSETSGTYEQY
many	TRBV2	ASRPSGQGNGYT
-	TRBV12-3/TRBV12-4	ASSLGGHIQETQY
-	TRBV6-1	VSSGASGFSTDTQY
-	TRBV11-3	ASSSPSGGVGTDTQY
many	TRBV15	ATSAFPGTDLRNQPQH
many	TRBV12-3/TRBV12-4	ASSHRVATGELF
many	TRBV20-1	SARIGGITDTQY
few	TRBV6-4	ANLSGANVLT
many	TRBV6-1	ASRPTGLVEGYT
few	TRBV6-2/TRBV6-3	ASRLSSSPYNEQF
-	TRBV7-2	ASSLSLNEQF
many	TRBV2	ASSLSTLY
many	TRBV5-1	ASSLPGGQNEQF
many	TRBV2	ASKGGASGYNEQF
-	TRBV5-4	ASSRDRGSSSPLH
many	TRBV27	GLSNQPQH
many	TRBV29-1	SVDTGPGANVLT
many	TRBV29-1	SVGRGRDTEAF
many	TRBV29-1	SVEDWGDIQY
many	TRBV15	ATSRDRQREAF
-	TRBV5-1	ASSLEVGTYEQY
many	TRBV7-9	ASSVPGQNNEQF
few	TRBV20-1	SARQASSYEQY
many	TRBV12-3/TRBV12-4	ASSLTGTSYEQY
many	TRBV28	ASSLSRVGDTQY
-	TRBV5-1	ASSLGTGISGNTIY
many	TRBV4-2	ASSQMVSGANVLT
few	TRBV11-2	ASSSTYVLAGGDNEQF